One sample yielded the 10 T cell receptor beta chains listed below, sequenced in a study of neurological immune-mediated disorders. TCRdb itself ran the 5' RACE reads through MiXCR, one entry per CDR3 protein. This sample has 95,000 to 150,000 distinct CDR3 sequences, with about 3.4% found just once. Material for sequencing was PBMCs. Every receptor here comes from a woman in her twenties or thirties with multiple sclerosis.

This clonotype appeared many times. The chain employs TRBV7-9 and TRBJ2-1; 11 positions match TRBD2. V was pared by 7 bases and J by 6 bases, with 11 bases of the junction left unmatched. Germline-derived CDR1 and CDR2 are SEHNR and FQNEAQ (reference sequence). The CDR3 sequence is 16 residues long. The CDR3 DNA reads TGTGCCAGCACCCCCTACAGACTAGCGGGAAGCAATGAGCAGTTCTTC. This gives the protein CASTPYRLAGSNEQFF.

Ten or more counts support this clonotype. The genes are TRBV7-8 and TRBJ2-7; D not resolved. The germline V gene has CDR1 SGHVS and CDR2 FQNEAQ. V dropped 1 base and J dropped 5 bases, with 9 bases sitting between them. There are 13 residues in the CDR3. The CDR3 nucleotides are TGTGCCAGCAGCTTAGGGATCACGGACGAGCAGTACTTC. Its protein is CASSLGITDEQYF.

This clonotype was seen ten or more times. The chain uses TRBV5-1 and TRBJ2-1; the match to TRBD1 covers 8 bases. V lost 2 bases to trimming and J lost 3 bases; unmatched junction nucleotides: 4. This CDR3 has 15 amino acids. Germline V gene lookup returns CDR1 SGHRS and CDR2 YFSETQ. CDR3 loop: CASSFAQGGYNEQFF. CDR3 in DNA: TGCGCCAGCAGCTTTGCACAGGGGGGCTACAATGAGCAGTTCTTC.

This clonotype has a count of ten or more. V and J are TRBV5-5 and TRBJ2-7; the D gene is possibly TRBD2 (6 bases). With 0 bases removed from V and 3 bases from J, the gap between germline ends came to 10 bases. The CDR3 runs to 14 residues. Per the germline V gene, CDR1 is SGHKS and CDR2 is YYEKEE (reference sequence). As DNA, the CDR3 is TGTGCCAGCAGCTTGGCCTTAGCGGTCTACGAGCAGTACTTC. Translated: CASSLALAVYEQYF.

This clonotype was observed a few times. The junction and the germline gene differ at one end; a read error may be behind it. J is TRBJ1-5 and V is TRBV7-8, with a tentative D call TRBD1 (5 bases). Germline V CDR1 and CDR2: SGHVS, FQNEAQ. The CDR3 covers 14 residues. CDR3 nucleotide sequence: TGTGCCAGCAGCCTAGGGGCAGGGAGTGGCGCCCAGAATTTT. Amino acids: CASSLGAGSGAQNF.

Turning to this clonotype: This could be a read error, since a much larger clone is one nucleotide away. The V and J genes are TRBV29-1 and TRBJ2-2; D gene ambiguous. The CDR3 is 11 amino acids. Trimming pared 4 bases from V and 6 bases from J, leaving 6 bases between. Germline V gene lookup returns CDR1 SQVTM and CDR2 ANQGSEA. The CDR3 nucleotides read TGCAGCGTTGGAGAACCCGGGGAGCTGTTTTTT. Protein product: CSVGEPGELFF.

There are many counts of this clonotype. The J gene is TRBJ2-7, the V gene TRBV12-3 or TRBV12-4; 8 bases match TRBD1. V shed 8 bases, J shed 7 bases, and the junction held 7 bases outside the gene matches. CDR3 length: 12 amino acids. CDR3 region: CASLQGAGEQYF. CDR3 DNA: TGTGCCAGCCTCCAGGGGGCAGGGGAGCAGTACTTC.

The sample holds many counts of this clonotype. V and J are TRBV5-6 and TRBJ2-7; D remains unclear. Per the germline V gene, CDR1 is SGHDT and CDR2 is YYEEEE. This CDR3 is 15 amino acids long. With 2 bases removed from V and 2 bases from J, the gap between germline ends came to 14 bases. This CDR3 is CASSFMGAGPYEQYF. DNA of the CDR3: TGTGCCAGCAGCTTCATGGGCGCCGGTCCCTACGAGCAGTACTTC.

This clonotype was observed at least ten times. The chain links TRBV7-2 to TRBJ2-3; unclear D gene. This CDR3 spans 14 amino acids. Germline CDR1 SGHTA, CDR2 FQGNSA. V was clipped by 5 bases and J by 5 bases, with 14 bases between them. CDR3 in amino acids: CASSLRADRDTQYF. CDR3 nucleotide sequence: TGTGCCAGCAGCCTACGGGCCGACCGAGATACGCAGTATTTT.

This clonotype was detected many times. The chain combines TRBV29-1 with TRBJ2-1; 9 bases match TRBD2. This CDR3 is built from 15 residues. Germline V CDR1 and CDR2: SQVTM, ANQGSEA. Trimming removed 6 bases from V and 6 bases from J; junction bases left unmatched: 12. DNA for the CDR3: TGCAGCGTCACCCCTAGCGGGGCCTTGTCCAATGAGCAGTTCTTC. It translates to CSVTPSGALSNEQFF.